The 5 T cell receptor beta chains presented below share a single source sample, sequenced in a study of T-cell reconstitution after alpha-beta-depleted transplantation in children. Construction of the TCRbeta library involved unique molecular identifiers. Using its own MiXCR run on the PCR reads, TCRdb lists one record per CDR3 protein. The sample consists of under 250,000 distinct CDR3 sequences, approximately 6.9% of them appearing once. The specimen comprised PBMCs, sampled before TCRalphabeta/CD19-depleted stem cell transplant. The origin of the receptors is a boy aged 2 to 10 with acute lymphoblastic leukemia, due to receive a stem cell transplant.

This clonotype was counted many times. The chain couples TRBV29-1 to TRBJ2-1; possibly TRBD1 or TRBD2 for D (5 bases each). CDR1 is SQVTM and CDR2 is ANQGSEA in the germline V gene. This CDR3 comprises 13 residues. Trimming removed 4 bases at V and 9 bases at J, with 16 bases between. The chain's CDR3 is CSVGLGTRAEQFF. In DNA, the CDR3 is TGCAGCGTTGGATTAGGGACGCGGGCTGAGCAGTTCTTC.

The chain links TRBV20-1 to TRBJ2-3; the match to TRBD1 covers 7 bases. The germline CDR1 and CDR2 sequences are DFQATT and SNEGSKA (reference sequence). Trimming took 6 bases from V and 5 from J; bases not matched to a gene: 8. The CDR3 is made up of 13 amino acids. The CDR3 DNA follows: TGCAGTGCCATTGACAGGGTCGGAGATACGCAGTATTTT. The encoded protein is CSAIDRVGDTQYF.

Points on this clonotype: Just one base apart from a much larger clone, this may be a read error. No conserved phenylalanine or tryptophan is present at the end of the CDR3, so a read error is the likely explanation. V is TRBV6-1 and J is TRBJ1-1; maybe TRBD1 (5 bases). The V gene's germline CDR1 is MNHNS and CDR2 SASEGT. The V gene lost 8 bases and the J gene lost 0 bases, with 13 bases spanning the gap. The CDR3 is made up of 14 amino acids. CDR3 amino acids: CASPGDPLNTEAFY. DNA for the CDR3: TGTGCCAGCCCCGGGGACCCACTGAACACTGAAGCTTTCTAT.

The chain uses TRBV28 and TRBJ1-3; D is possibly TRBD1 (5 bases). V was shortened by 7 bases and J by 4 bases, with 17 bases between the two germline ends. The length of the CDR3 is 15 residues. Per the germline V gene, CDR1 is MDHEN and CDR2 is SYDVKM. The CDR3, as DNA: TGTGCCAGCAAAAATACACAGGATTTCGGAAACACCATATATTTT. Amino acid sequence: CASKNTQDFGNTIYF.

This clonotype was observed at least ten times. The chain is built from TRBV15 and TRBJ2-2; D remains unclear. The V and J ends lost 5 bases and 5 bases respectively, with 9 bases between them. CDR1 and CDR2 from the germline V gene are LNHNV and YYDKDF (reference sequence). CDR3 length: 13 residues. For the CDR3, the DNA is TGTGCCACCAGCGGGCCCGGGACCGGGGAGCTGTTTTTT. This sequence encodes CATSGPGTGELFF.